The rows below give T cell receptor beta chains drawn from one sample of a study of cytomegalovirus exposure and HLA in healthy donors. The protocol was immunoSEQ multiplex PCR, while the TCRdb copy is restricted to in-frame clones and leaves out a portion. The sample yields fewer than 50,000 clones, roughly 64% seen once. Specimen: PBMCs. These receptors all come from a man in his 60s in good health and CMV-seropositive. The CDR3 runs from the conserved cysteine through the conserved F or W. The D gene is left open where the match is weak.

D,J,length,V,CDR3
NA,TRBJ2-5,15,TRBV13,CASSLGGGSGETQYF
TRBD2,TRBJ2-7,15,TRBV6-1,CASSPRVAGSYEQYF
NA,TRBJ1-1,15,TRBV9,CASSASTAMNTEAFF
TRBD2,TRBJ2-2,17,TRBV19,CASSSMAGAMNTGELFF
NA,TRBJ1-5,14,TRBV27,CASSLSGGTQPQHF
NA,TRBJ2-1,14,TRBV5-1,CASSPAFGLNEQFF
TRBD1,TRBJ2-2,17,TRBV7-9,CATLYPRAGGFAGELFF
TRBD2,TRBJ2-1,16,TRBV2,CASSGDSGRSRNEQFF
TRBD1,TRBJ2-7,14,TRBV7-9,CASSFGQGADEQYF
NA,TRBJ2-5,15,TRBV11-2,CASSLSPQGGETQYF
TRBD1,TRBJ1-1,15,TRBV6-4,CASSRDRGGYTEAFF
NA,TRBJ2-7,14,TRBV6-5,CASSYSGHFDEQYF
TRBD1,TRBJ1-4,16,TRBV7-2,CASSESGGPTNEKLFF
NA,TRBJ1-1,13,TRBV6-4,CASSENRNTEAFF
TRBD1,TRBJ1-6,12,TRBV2,CANGQVNSPLHF
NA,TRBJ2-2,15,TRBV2,CASSESELNTGELFF
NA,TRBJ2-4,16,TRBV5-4,CASSSPGLSGENIQYF
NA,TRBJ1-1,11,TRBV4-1,CASSQDLKPFF
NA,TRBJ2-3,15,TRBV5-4,CASSLQGRDTDTQYF
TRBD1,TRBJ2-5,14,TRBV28,CASSSGQGPETQYF
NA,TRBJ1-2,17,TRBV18,CASSPPGASGGPYGYTF
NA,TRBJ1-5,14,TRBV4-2,CASSQVGRGQPQHF
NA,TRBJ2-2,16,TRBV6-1,CASSDAVNYHAGELFF
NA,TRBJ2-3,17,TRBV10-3,CAISDHLATEAADTQYF
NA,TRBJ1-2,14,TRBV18,CASSPKDSNYGYTF
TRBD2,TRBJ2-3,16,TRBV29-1,CSVVPPASGDTDTQYF
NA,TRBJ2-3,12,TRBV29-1,CSADPITDTQYF
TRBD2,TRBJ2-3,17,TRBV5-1,CASSFGLAGGGTDTQYF
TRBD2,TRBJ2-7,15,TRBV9,CASSVRAGGTYEQYF
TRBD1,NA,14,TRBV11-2,CASSAIQGTYEQYF
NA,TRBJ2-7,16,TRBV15,CATSRDYDPLTSVQYF
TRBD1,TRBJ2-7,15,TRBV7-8,CASSLPRQGAYEQYF
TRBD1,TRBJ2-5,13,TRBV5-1,CASSGDSRETQYF
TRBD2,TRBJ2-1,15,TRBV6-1,CGTELGAGEADEQFF
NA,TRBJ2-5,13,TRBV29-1,CSVPQGSQETQYF
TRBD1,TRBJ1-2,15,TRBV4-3,CASSQPGTGSFGYTF
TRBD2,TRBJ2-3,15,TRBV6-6,CASSYSLAGRDTQYF
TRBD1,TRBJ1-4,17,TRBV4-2,CASSLGLDRGRAEKLFF
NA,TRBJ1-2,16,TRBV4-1,CASSPLRQERVYGYTF
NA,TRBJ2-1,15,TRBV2,CASSETILDPNEQFF
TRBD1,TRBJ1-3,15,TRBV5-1,CASSLDRGWGNTIYF
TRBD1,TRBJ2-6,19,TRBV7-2,CASSLPPYRGRGGANVLTF
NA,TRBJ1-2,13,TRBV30,CAWSVTGSYGYTF
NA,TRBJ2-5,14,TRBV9,CASGREGGSETQYF
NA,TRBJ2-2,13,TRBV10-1,CASSDINTGELFF
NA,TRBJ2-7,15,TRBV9,CASSSGGLGIYEQYF
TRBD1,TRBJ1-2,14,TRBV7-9,CASSFSTGGDGYTF
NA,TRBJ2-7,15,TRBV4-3,CASSQGVATTGEQYF
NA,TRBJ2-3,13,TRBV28,CASSLQVRDTQYF
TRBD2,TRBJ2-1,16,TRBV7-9,CASSSSSGRGYNEQFF
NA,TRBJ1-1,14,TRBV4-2,CASSQVLLNTEAFF
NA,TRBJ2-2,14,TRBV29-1,CSVGAGPNTGELFF
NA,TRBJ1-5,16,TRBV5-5,CASSLESGGLAQPQHF